The sample holds a few counts of the clone carrying this TCR beta chain. As yet, its antigen is unknown. From germline, CDR1 is DFQATT and CDR2 SNEGSKA (reference sequence). CDR3 length: 13 residues. V was clipped by 6 bases and J by 0 bases, with 10 bases between them. Cultured CD4+ T-cell DNA underwent Oncomine TCR Beta short-read sequencing. The template was genomic DNA from cultured CD4+ T cells. MiXCR was run by TCRdb on the PCR reads, yielding one entry per CDR3 protein. The table has thousands of distinct CDR3 sequences, under 25% seen once. This specimen belongs to a study of vaccination and CD4 T cells after COVID-19. Study context: The stimulus for the cells was overlapping spike peptides derived from SARS-CoV-2, HCoV-NL63, HCoV-OC43 and HCoV-229E.

As for treatment: approximately nine-day PBMC culture with coronavirus spike peptide pools or control peptides (ViraFEST assay). The clonotype originates from a human donor with COVID-19. The rearrangement uses TRBV20-1 and TRBJ2-3; D unresolved. The sequenced sample consisted of cultured CD4+ T cells from blood. In nucleotides, the CDR3 is TGCAGTGCCCAGAGGTCTAGCACAGATACGCAGTATTTT. Amino acid sequence: CSAQRSSTDTQYF.